This paragraph covers one TCR beta chain sequence. The data were taken from a study of OX40 agonist ivuxolimab in advanced cancers. Study summary: An anti-OX40 (CD134) antibody with agonistic activity, ivuxolimab, was administered to patients.

This CDR3 has 12 amino acids. Germline-derived CDR1 and CDR2 are SGHNT and YENEEA. V dropped 3 bases and J dropped 4 bases, with 5 bases sitting between them. Repertoires were generated with immunoSEQ multiplex PCR, while TCRdb's copy carries only in-frame clones and drops some. This table has over 25,000 clones, under 80% appearing once. The receptor comes from an adult with an advanced solid tumor such as melanoma, head and neck, liver or kidney cancer. The genes are TRBV11-3 and TRBJ2-3; D is uncertain. The sequencing used CD4+ or CD8+ T cells sorted from blood, collected in a trial of the OX40 agonist ivuxolimab. CDR3 bases: TGTGCCAGCAGCTTTGGGGCAGATACGCAGTATTTT. Translating gives CASSFGADTQYF.